The present TCR beta chain was sequenced within a study of shared clonotypes between healthy human individuals. Here immunoSEQ multiplex PCR was the method, and the copy in TCRdb shows in-frame clones only, minus some. The sample lists approximately 2.5 million clones, around nine tenths occurring once. CDR1 SGHRS and CDR2 YFSETQ come from the germline V gene. The junction had 5 bases not matched to a gene; V was cut back by 4 bases and J by 6 bases. The CDR3 has 13 amino acids. The rearrangement uses TRBV5-1 and TRBJ2-7; TRBD2 matches at 9 bases. Sequencing was done on a sample of naive CD4+ T cells sorted from blood. This sample's subset: CD45RA+ positively selected. The clonotype was recovered from a man younger than 35 in good health. CDR3 residues: CASSEGLAGEQYF. CDR3 bases: TGCGCCAGCAGCGAGGGACTAGCAGGCGAGCAGTACTTC.